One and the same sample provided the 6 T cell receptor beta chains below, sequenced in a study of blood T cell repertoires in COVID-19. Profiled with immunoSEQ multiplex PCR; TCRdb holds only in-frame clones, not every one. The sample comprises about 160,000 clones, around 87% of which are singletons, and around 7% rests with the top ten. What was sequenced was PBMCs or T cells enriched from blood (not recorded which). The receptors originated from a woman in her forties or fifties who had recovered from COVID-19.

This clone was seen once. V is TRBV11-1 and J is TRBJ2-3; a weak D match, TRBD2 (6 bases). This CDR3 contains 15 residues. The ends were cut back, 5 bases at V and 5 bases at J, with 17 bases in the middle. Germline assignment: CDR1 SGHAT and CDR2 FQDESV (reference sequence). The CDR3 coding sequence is TGTGCCAGCAGCCCCTCATCGGGGGTCCTAGATACGCAGTATTTT. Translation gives CASSPSSGVLDTQYF. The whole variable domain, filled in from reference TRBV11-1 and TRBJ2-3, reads EAEVAQSPRYKITEKSQAVAFWCDPISGHATLYWYRQILGQGPELLVQFQDESVVDDSQLPKDRFSAERLKGVDSTLKIQPAELGDSAMYLCASSPSSGVLDTQYFGPGTRLTVL.

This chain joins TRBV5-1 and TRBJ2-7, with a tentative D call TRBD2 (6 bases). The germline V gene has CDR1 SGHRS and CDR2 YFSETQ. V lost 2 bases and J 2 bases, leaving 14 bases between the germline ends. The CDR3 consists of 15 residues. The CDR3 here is CASSLIGGATYEQYF. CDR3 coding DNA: TGCGCCAGCAGCTTAATAGGCGGGGCAACCTACGAGCAGTACTTC.

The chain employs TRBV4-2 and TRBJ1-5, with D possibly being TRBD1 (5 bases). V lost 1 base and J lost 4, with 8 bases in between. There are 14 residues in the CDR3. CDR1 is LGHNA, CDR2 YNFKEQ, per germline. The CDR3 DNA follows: TGTGCCAGCAGCCAAGTTTCAGGGAATCAGCCCCAGCATTTT. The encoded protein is CASSQVSGNQPQHF.

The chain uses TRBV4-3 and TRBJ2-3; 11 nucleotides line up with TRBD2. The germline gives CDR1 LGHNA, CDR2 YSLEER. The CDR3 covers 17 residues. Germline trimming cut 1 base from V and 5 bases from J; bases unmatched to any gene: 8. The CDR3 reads CASSQVLAGGPGDTQYF. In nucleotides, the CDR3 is TGCGCCAGCAGCCAAGTATTAGCGGGGGGGCCTGGAGATACGCAGTATTTT.

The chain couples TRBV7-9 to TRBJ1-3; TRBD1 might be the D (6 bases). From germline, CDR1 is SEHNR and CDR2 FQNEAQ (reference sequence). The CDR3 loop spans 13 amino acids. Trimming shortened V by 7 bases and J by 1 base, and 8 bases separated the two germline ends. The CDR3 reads CASTRGSGNTIYF. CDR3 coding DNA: TGTGCCAGCACTAGGGGGTCTGGAAACACCATATATTTT.

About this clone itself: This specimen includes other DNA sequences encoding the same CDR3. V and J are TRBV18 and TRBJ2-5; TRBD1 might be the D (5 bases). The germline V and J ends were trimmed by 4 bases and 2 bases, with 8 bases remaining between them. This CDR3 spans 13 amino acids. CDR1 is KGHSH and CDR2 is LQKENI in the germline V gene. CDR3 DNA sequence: TGTGCCAGCTCACAAGGGGTTCAAGAGACCCAGTACTTC. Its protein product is CASSQGVQETQYF.